This record covers a single T cell receptor (beta chain). The antigen remains unidentified. The source of the sample is a study of cytomegalovirus exposure and HLA in healthy donors. Whole-study context: As an earlier analysis found, 150 million to 200 million T cells yielded 95 million to 130 million unique TCR beta sequences.

Donors counted as nominally healthy when sampled, yet unrecorded immune exposures were likely. V gave up 7 bases and J gave up 5 bases, with 9 bases separating them. This CDR3 region has 12 residues. Germline CDR1 is MDHEN and CDR2 is SYDVKM. The PCR was carried out with 60 Vbeta primers and 13 Jbeta primers. Profiling relied on immunoSEQ multiplex PCR, and the TCRdb table lists in-frame clones only, not all of them. The sample records more than 110,000 clones, roughly 78% being singletons. Notes on the study in general: Reportedly, HLA-A and HLA-B alleles of most subjects were accurately predicted from TCR beta. The study recorded some 160 TCR beta chains that were cytomegalovirus-associated.

The clonotype comes from a man aged 30-40 years in good health and CMV-seronegative. The chain joins TRBV28 to TRBJ1-5, with a possible D match to TRBD1 (5 bases). Input material: PBMCs. The CDR3 sequence: CASTTTDQPQHF. The DNA for the CDR3 is TGTGCCAGCACTACGACAGATCAGCCCCAGCATTTT.